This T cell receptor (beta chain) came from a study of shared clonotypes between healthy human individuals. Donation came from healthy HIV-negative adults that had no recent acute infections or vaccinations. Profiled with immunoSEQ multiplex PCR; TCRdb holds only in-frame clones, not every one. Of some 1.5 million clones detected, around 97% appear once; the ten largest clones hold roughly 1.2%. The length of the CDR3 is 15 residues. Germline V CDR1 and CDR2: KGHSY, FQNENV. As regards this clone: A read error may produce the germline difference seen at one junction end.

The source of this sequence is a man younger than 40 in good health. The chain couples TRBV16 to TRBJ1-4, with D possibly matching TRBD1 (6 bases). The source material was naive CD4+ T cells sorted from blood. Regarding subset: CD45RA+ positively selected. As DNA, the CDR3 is TGTGCCAGCAGCCATCTGGGACAAGGGAATGAAAAACCACTTTTT. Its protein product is CASSHLGQGNEKPLF.